This T cell receptor beta chain appears in the sequencing data of a study of T cell responses to AZD1222 COVID-19 vaccine. The ends were cut back, 6 bases at V and 7 bases at J, with 9 bases in the middle. Germline V CDR1 and CDR2: SNHLY, FYNNEI. This CDR3 comprises 11 residues. Profiling relied on immunoSEQ multiplex PCR, and the TCRdb table lists in-frame clones only, not all of them. The table has about 140,000 clones, roughly 92% seen once; the top ten hold about 4%. The sample in question was peripheral blood, obtained 28 days after the second AZD1222 dose. The J gene is TRBJ1-2, the V gene TRBV2; a weak D match, TRBD1 (5 bases). The TCR sequence derives from an adult who received the AZD1222 COVID-19 vaccine. The CDR3 coding sequence is TGTGCCAGCAGCCGGGACGGTGGCTACACCTTC. It yields the protein CASSRDGGYTF.